Here is one T cell receptor (beta chain) with its context. What it recognizes is unknown. This related bone marrow graft donor gave peripheral blood on the day of marrow donation. The entry originates in a study of T cells after posttransplantation cyclophosphamide. Repertoires were generated with immunoSEQ multiplex PCR, while TCRdb's copy carries only in-frame clones and drops some. The sample holds tens of thousands of clones, and no clone turns up only once. The CDR3 is made up of 14 amino acids. In germline, CDR1 is SGHNT, CDR2 YENEEA. Trimming stripped 2 bases from V and 2 bases from J, with 10 bases between. Study-wide findings and caveats: Later post-transplant blood repertoires were often dominated by donor CD8+ memory clones. Skin or GI-infiltrating T cells shared few TRB sequences with blood. TRB clonality was highly associated with recipient CMV seropositivity and reactivation.

The V and J genes are TRBV11-3 and TRBJ2-7; tentative D call: TRBD2 (5 bases). The source of this sequence is a woman between 45 and 60 years old in good health and a related stem cell transplant donor. Sequencing was performed on PBMCs. The CDR3 region has the DNA TGTGCCAGCAGCTTACCGGGGAAGGCCTACGAGCAGTACTTC. It codes for CASSLPGKAYEQYF.